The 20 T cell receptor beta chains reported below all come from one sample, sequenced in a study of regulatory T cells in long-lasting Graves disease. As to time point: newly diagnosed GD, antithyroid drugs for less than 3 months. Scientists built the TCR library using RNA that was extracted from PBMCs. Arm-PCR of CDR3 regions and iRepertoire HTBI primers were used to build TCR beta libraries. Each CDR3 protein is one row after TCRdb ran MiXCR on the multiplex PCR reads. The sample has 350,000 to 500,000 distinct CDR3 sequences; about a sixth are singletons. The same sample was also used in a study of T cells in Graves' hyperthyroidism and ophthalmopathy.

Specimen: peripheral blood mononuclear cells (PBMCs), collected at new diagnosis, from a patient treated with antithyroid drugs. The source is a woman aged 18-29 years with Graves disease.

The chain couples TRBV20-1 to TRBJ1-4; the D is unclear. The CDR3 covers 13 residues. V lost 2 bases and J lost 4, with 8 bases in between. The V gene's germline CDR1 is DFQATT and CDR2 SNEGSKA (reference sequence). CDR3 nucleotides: TGCAGTGCTAGACCGGACCTTAATGAAAAACTGTTTTTT. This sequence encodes CSARPDLNEKLFF.

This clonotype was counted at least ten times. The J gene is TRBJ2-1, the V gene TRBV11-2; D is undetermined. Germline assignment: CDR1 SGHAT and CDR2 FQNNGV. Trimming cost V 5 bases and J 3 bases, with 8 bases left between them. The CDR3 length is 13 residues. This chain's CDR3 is CASSPPVYNEQFF. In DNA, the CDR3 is TGTGCCAGCAGCCCCCCCGTCTACAATGAGCAGTTCTTC.

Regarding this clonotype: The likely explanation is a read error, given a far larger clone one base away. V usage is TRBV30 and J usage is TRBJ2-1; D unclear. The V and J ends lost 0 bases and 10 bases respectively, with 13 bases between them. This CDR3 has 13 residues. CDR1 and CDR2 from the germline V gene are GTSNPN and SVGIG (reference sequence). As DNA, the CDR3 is TGTGCCTGGAGTGTTGGGCCAACCTACGAGCAGTTCTTC. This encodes CAWSVGPTYEQFF. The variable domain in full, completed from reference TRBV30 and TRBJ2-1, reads SQTIHQWPATLVQPVGSPLSLECTVEGTSNPNLYWYRQAAGRGLQLLFYSVGIGQISSEVPQNLSASRPQDRQFILSSKKLLLSDSGFYLCAWSVGPTYEQFFGPGTRLTVL.

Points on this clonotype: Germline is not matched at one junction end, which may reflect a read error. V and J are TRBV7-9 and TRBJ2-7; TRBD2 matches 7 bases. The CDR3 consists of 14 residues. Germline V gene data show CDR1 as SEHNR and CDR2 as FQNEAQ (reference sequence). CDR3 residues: CASSLLLGRDEQCF. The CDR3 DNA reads TGTGCCAGCAGCTTATTGTTGGGGAGGGACGAGCAGTGCTTC.

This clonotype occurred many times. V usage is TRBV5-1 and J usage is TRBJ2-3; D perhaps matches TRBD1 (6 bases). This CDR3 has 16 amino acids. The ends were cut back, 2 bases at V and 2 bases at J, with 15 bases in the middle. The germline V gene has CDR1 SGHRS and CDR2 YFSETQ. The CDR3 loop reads CASSFSWRQDTDTQYF. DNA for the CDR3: TGCGCCAGCAGCTTCTCATGGAGACAGGACACAGATACGCAGTATTTT.

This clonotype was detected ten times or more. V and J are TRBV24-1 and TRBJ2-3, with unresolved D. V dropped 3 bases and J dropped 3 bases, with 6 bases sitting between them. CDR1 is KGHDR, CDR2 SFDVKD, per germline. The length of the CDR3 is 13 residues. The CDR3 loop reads CATSDVQTDTQYF. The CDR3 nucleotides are TGTGCCACCAGTGATGTCCAGACAGATACGCAGTATTTT.

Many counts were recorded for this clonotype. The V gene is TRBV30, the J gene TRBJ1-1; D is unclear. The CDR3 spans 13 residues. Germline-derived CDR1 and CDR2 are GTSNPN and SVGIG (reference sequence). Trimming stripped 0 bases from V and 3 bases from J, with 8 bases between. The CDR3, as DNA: TGTGCCTGGAGTGTACGTCTCGACACTGAAGCTTTCTTT. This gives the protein CAWSVRLDTEAFF.

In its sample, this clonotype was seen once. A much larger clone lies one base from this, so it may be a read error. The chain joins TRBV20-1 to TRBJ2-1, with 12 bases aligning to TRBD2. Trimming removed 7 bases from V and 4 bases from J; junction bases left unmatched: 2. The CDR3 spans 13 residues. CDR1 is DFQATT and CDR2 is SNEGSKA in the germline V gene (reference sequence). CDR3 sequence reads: CSVGTSGYNEQFF. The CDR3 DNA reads TGCAGTGTCGGGACTAGCGGGTACAATGAGCAGTTCTTC.

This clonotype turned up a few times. CDR3 bases: TGTGCCAGCAGCCCGGGCCTAGCGAGCTCCCGCCCCTACGAGCAGTACTTC. It encodes CASSPGLASSRPYEQYF. The chain carries TRBV4-2 and TRBJ2-7; D possibly corresponds to TRBD2 (6 bases). This CDR3 has 17 amino acids. The ends were cut back, 4 bases at V and 2 bases at J, with 21 bases in the middle. CDR1 is LGHNA, CDR2 YNFKEQ, per germline.

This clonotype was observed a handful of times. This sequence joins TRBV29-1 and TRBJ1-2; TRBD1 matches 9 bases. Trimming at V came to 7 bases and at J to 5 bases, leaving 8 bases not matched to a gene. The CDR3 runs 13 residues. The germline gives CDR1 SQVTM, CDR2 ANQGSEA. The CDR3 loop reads CSAKFGTGYGYTF. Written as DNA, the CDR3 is TGCAGCGCGAAGTTCGGGACAGGGTATGGCTACACCTTC.

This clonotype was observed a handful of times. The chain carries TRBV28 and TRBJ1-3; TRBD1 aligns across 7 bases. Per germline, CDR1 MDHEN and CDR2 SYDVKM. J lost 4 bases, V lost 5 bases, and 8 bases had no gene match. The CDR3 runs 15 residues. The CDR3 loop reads CASSPPTGRGNTIYF. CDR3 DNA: TGTGCCAGCAGTCCCCCGACAGGGAGAGGAAACACCATATATTTT. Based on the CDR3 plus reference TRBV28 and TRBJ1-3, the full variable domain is DVKVTQSSRYLVKRTGEKVFLECVQDMDHENMFWYRQDPGLGLRLIYFSYDVKMKEKGDIPEGYSVSREKKERFSLILESASTNQTSMYLCASSPPTGRGNTIYFGEGSWLTVV.

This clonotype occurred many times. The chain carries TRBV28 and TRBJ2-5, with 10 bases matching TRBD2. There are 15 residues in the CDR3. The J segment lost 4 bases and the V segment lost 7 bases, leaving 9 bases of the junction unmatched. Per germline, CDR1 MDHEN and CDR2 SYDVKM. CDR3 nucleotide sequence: TGTGCCAGCACCCCTAGCGGGAGTAAGGGAGAGACCCAGTACTTC. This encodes CASTPSGSKGETQYF.

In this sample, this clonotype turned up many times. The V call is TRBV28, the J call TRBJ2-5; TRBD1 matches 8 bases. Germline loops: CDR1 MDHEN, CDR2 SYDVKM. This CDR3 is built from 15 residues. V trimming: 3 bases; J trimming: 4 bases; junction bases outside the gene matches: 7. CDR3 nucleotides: TGTGCCAGCAGTTTTTTGCAGGGGGCTCGAGAGACCCAGTACTTC. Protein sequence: CASSFLQGARETQYF.

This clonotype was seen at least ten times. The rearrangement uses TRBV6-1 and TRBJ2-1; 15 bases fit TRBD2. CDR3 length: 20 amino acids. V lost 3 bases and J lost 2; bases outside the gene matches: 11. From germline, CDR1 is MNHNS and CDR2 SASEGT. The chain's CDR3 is CASSDLIGTSGRPTYNEQFF. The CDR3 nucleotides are TGTGCCAGCAGTGACTTGATCGGGACTAGCGGGAGGCCCACCTACAATGAGCAGTTCTTC.

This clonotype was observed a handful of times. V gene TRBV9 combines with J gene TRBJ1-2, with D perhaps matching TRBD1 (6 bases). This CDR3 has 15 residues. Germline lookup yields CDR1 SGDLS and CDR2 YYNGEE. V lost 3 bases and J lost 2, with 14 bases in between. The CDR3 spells CASSEGTGRNYGYTF. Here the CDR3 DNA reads TGTGCCAGCAGCGAGGGTACAGGGAGGAACTATGGCTACACCTTC.

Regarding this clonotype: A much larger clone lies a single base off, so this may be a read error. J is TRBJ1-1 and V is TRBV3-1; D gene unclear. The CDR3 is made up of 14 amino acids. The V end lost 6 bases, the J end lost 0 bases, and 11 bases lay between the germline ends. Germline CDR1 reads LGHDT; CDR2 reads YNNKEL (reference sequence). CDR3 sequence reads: CASSNGILNTEAFF. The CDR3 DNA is TGTGCCAGCAGTAACGGAATCCTGAACACTGAAGCTTTCTTT.

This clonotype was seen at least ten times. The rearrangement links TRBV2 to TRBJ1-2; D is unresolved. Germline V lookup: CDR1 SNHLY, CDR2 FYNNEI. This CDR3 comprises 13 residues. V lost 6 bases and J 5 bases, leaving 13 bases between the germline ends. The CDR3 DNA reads TGTGCCAGCAGGCCAGAGCCGGGGTATGGCTACACCTTC. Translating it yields CASRPEPGYGYTF.

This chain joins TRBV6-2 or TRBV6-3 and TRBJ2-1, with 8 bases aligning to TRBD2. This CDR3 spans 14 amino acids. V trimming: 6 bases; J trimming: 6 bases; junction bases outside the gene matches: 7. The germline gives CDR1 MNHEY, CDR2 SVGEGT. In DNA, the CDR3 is TGTGCCAGCAGGCCCCTCGGGGGGGTCAATGAGCAGTTCTTC. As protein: CASRPLGGVNEQFF.

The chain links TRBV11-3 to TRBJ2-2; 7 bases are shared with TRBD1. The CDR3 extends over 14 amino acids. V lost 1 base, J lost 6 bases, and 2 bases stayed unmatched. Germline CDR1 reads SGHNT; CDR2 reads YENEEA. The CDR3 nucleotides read TGTGCCAGCAGCTTAGTTCAGGGGGCCGGGGAGCTGTTTTTT. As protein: CASSLVQGAGELFF.

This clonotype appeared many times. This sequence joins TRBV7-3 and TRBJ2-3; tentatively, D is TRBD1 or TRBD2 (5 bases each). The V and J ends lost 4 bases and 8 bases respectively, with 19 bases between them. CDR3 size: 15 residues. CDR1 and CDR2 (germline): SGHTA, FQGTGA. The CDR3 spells CASSSYTDGAGTQYF. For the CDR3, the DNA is TGTGCCAGCAGCTCCTACACGGACGGGGCGGGTACGCAGTATTTT.